This TCR beta chain was identified during a study of blood T cell repertoires in COVID-19. The length of the CDR3 is 14 residues. V was clipped by 3 bases and J by 5 bases; unmatched bases: 5. Germline CDR1 and CDR2: MNHEY and SMNVEV (reference sequence). Generated by immunoSEQ multiplex PCR, the TCRdb table keeps only in-frame clones and is missing some. The sample consists of more than 300,000 clones, around 89% of them appearing once. Seattle participants joined during active infection and were tracked over time. The specimen was peripheral blood. The chain is built from TRBV27 and TRBJ2-7, with TRBD2 identical over 9 bases. The TCR sequence derives from a middle-aged woman with COVID-19, enrolled during active disease. The DNA of the CDR3 is TGTGCCAGCAGTTTTAGCGGGAGCCCCCACGAGCAGTACTTC. This encodes CASSFSGSPHEQYF.